The 13 T cell receptor beta chains given below trace back to one sample, sequenced in a study of response to subunit inactivated influenza vaccine. MiXCR, applied by TCRdb to the RT-PCR reads, yields one record per CDR3 protein. The sample records about 700,000 distinct CDR3 sequences, 12% to 15% being singletons. Sequencing was performed on PBMCs from blood, taken 14 days before vaccination. These receptor sequences come from a man in his forties or fifties who received an inactivated influenza vaccine.

The rearrangement uses TRBV7-2 and TRBJ2-1; D is ambiguous. The CDR3 runs to 13 residues. Between the trimmed V and J ends, which lost 2 bases and 6 bases, there was a span of 8 bases. Germline V CDR1 and CDR2: SGHTA, FQGNSA. Here the CDR3 DNA reads TGTGCCAGCAGCTTAAAAGAGCGCAATGAGCAGTTCTTC. Its protein is CASSLKERNEQFF. The whole variable domain, remainder taken from reference TRBV7-2 and TRBJ2-1, is GAGVSQSPSNKVTEKGKDVELRCDPISGHTALYWYRQSLGQGLEFLIYFQGNSAPDKSGLPSDRFSAERTGGSVSTLTIQRTQQEDSAVYLCASSLKERNEQFFGPGTRLTVL.

This clonotype was observed a few times. The chain links TRBV7-2 to TRBJ2-5; tentatively, D is TRBD1 (5 bases). The CDR3 runs 15 residues. With 1 base removed from V and 1 base from J, the gap between germline ends came to 10 bases. Per germline, CDR1 SGHTA and CDR2 FQGNSA. CDR3 sequence (DNA): TGTGCCAGCAGCTTAGTTTGGACAATCCAAGAGACCCAGTACTTC. This codes for CASSLVWTIQETQYF.

The chain employs TRBV6-5 and TRBJ1-4; D uncertain. Trimming took 8 bases from V and 8 from J, leaving 12 bases between them. This CDR3 comprises 12 residues. Germline V gene data show CDR1 as MNHEY and CDR2 as SVGAGI. The CDR3 region is CASGGFGEKLFF. The CDR3 DNA reads as TGTGCCAGCGGCGGGTTTGGAGAAAAACTGTTTTTT.

This clonotype was seen many times. V is TRBV6-1 and J is TRBJ2-2; D uncertain. CDR3 length equals 15 residues. V dropped 4 bases and J dropped 0 bases, with 9 bases sitting between them. The germline V gene has CDR1 MNHNS and CDR2 SASEGT. The CDR3 nucleotides read TGTGCCAGCAGTGTTCTCCGATCGAACACCGGGGAGCTGTTTTTT. Encoded protein: CASSVLRSNTGELFF.

The chain links TRBV20-1 to TRBJ1-1; D remains ambiguous. Germline V lookup: CDR1 DFQATT, CDR2 SNEGSKA (reference sequence). The CDR3 extends over 13 amino acids. Trimming cost V 3 bases and J 8 bases, with 16 bases left between them. The CDR3 is CSASPGRLAEAFF. CDR3 nucleotides: TGCAGTGCTAGCCCCGGGCGCTTAGCCGAAGCTTTCTTT.

This clonotype was seen a handful of times. This rearrangement joins TRBV20-1 to TRBJ1-5; the match to TRBD1 covers 7 bases. Unmatched junction bases numbered 5, after V lost 6 bases and J lost 3 bases. Germline-derived CDR1 and CDR2 are DFQATT and SNEGSKA (reference sequence). The CDR3 is made up of 13 amino acids. The CDR3 DNA reads TGCAGTGCGGAGACAGGGATCAATCAGCCCCAGCATTTT. Translation gives CSAETGINQPQHF.

The rearrangement links TRBV12-3 or TRBV12-4 to TRBJ2-5, with 8 bases aligning to TRBD1. The ends lost 6 bases at V and 4 bases at J; junction bases unmatched: 10. The CDR3 has 15 residues. CDR3 DNA sequence: TGTGCCAGCAGCCCAAGACAGGGGCGGTCAGAGACCCAGTACTTC. This gives the protein CASSPRQGRSETQYF.

The chain joins TRBV4-3 to TRBJ1-2, with D perhaps matching TRBD1 (5 bases). The germline CDR1 and CDR2 sequences are LGHNA and YSLEER. The CDR3 is 15 amino acids. Trimming pared 8 bases from V and 7 bases from J, leaving 23 bases between. The CDR3, as DNA: TGCGCCAGCGGTCCGGACACCCGTCTGTCGGCTGGCTACACCTTC. This codes for CASGPDTRLSAGYTF.

This clonotype was seen a handful of times. The J gene is TRBJ2-7, the V gene TRBV6-5; D not resolved. The CDR3 totals 15 residues. Germline V gives CDR1 MNHEY, CDR2 SVGAGI. V was shortened by 2 bases and J by 5 bases, with 16 bases between the two germline ends. The CDR3 spells CASSYTDPYTDEQYF. CDR3 nucleotide sequence: TGTGCCAGCAGTTACACAGACCCTTACACTGACGAGCAGTACTTC.

The chain employs TRBV20-1 and TRBJ1-5; D call uncertain. The CDR3 is made up of 15 amino acids. Between the trimmed V and J ends, which lost 0 bases and 0 bases, there was a span of 9 bases. The germline CDR1 and CDR2 sequences are DFQATT and SNEGSKA (reference sequence). For the CDR3, the DNA is TGCAGTGCTAGAGATTTGAGGGATAGCAATCAGCCCCAGCATTTT. This gives the protein CSARDLRDSNQPQHF.

This clonotype was seen a handful of times. This chain links TRBV18 with TRBJ1-6; D gene uncertain. The CDR3 has 14 residues. In germline, CDR1 is KGHSH, CDR2 LQKENI. Trimming took off 8 bases at V and 6 bases at J, with 14 bases between the two ends. The CDR3 loop reads CASRPGVPNSPLHF. For the CDR3, the DNA is TGTGCCAGCCGCCCGGGAGTACCTAATTCACCCCTCCACTTT.

V and J are TRBV12-3 or TRBV12-4 and TRBJ2-1, with TRBD2 matching 11 bases. J lost 0 bases, V lost 7 bases, and 11 bases had no gene match. The CDR3 has 18 residues. CDR3 loop: CASTGPTSGGSSYNEQFF. CDR3 sequence (DNA): TGTGCCAGCACCGGCCCTACTAGCGGGGGCAGCTCCTACAATGAGCAGTTCTTC.

This clonotype turned up a few times. The chain uses TRBV20-1 and TRBJ1-6; 7 positions agree with TRBD1. In germline, CDR1 is DFQATT, CDR2 SNEGSKA (reference sequence). The CDR3 has 15 amino acids. The ends lost 5 bases at V and 9 bases at J; junction bases unmatched: 13. CDR3 DNA: TGCAGTGCTTGGGCGGGGGACAGAGGCGTTTCACCCCTCCACTTT. As protein: CSAWAGDRGVSPLHF.